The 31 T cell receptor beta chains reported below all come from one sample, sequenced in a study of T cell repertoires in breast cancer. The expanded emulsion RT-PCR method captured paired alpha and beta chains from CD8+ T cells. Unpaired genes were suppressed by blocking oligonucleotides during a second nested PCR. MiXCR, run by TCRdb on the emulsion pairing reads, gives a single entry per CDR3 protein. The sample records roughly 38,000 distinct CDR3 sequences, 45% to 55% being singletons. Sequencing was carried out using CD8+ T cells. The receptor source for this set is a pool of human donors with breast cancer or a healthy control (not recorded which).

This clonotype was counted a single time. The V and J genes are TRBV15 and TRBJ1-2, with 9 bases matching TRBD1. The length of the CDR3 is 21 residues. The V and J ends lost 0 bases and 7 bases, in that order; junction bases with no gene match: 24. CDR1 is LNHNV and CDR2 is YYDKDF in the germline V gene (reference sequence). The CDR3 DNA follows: TGTGCCACCAGCAGAGATACCCCCTTCTTTCCACAGGGGGCGGTAAGGGGTGGCTACACCTTC. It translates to CATSRDTPFFPQGAVRGGYTF.

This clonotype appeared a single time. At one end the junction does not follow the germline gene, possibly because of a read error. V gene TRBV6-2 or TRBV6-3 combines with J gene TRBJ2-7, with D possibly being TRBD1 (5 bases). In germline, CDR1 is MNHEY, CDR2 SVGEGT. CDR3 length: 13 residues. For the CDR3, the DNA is TGTGCCGGCAGGGCCCTAAGGGTCGACGAGCAGTACTTC. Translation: CAGRALRVDEQYF.

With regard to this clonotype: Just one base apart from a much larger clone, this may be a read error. This CDR3 is CASSSAGALNLPLHF. CDR3 in DNA: TGTGCCAGCAGTTCCGCGGGGGCCCTTAATTTACCCCTCCACTTT. The chain is built from TRBV27 and TRBJ1-6; D might be TRBD1 (6 bases). Per the germline V gene, CDR1 is MNHEY and CDR2 is SMNVEV (reference sequence). The CDR3 is 15 residues long.

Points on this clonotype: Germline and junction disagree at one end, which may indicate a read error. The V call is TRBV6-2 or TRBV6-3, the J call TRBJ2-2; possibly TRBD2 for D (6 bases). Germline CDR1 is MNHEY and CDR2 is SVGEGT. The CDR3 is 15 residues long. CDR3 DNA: TGTGCTAGCACATCCTGGGGTAGCGGCACCGGGGAGCTGTTTTTT. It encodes CASTSWGSGTGELFF.

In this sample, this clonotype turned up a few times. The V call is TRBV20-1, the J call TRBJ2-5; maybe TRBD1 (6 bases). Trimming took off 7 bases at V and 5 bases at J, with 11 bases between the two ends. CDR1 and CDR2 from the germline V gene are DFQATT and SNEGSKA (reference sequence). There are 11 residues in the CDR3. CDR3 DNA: TGCAGTGGGGACAAAGGGGAGACCCAGTACTTC. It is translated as CSGDKGETQYF.

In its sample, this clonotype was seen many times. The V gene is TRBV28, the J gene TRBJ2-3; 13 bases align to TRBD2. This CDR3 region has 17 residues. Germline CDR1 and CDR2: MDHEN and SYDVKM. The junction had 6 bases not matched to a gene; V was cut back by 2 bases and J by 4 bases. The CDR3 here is CASSLVTSGRASDTQYF. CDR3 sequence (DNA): TGTGCCAGCAGTTTAGTTACTAGCGGGAGGGCCTCAGATACGCAGTATTTT.

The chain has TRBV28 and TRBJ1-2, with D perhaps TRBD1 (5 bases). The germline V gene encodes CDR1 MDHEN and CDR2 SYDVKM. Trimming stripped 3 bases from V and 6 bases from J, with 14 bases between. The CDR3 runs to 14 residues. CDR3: CASSFWRGGDGYTF. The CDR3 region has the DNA TGTGCCAGCAGTTTTTGGAGGGGCGGAGATGGCTACACCTTC.

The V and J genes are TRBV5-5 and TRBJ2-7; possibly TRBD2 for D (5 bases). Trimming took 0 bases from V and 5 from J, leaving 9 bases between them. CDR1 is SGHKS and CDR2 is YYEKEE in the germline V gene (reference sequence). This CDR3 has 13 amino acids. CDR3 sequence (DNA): TGTGCCAGCAGCTTGGGACCGAGGGACGAGCAGTACTTC. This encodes CASSLGPRDEQYF.

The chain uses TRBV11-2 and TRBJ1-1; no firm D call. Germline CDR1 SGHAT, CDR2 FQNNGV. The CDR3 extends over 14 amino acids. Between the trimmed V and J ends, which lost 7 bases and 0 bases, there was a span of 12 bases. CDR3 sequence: CASIRLSLNTEAFF. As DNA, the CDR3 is TGTGCCAGCATCCGGCTCAGCCTGAACACTGAAGCTTTCTTT.

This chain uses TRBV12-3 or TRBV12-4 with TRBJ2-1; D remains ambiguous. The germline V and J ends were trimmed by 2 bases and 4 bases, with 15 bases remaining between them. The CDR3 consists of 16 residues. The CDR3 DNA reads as TGTGCCAGCAGTTTAACCCGGAGTTCGGCTTACAATGAGCAGTTCTTC. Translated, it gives CASSLTRSSAYNEQFF.

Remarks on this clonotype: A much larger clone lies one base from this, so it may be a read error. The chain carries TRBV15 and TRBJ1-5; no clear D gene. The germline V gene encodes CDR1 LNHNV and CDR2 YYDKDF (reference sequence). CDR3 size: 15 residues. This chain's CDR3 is CATSGDLVRNQPQHF. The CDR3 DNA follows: TGTGCCACCAGCGGAGATTTGGTTCGCAATCAGCCCCAGCATTTT. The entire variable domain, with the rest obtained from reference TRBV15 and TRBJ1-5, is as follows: DAMVIQNPRYQVTQFGKPVTLSCSQTLNHNVMYWYQQKSSQAPKLLFHYYDKDFNNEADTPDNFQSRRPNTSFCFLDIRSPGLGDTAMYLCATSGDLVRNQPQHFGDGTRLSIL.

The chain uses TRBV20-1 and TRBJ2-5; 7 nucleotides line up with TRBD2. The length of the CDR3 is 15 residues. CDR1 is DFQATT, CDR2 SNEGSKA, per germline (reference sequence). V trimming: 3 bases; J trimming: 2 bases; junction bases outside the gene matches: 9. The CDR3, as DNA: TGCAGTGCTAGTGGAACTAGCGAGATACAAGAGACCCAGTACTTC. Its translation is CSASGTSEIQETQYF.

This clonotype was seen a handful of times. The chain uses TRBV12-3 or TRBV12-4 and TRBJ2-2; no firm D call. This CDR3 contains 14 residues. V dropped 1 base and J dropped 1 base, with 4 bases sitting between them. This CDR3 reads CASSLGGNTGELFF. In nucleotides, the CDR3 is TGTGCCAGCAGTTTAGGGGGGAACACCGGGGAGCTGTTTTTT.

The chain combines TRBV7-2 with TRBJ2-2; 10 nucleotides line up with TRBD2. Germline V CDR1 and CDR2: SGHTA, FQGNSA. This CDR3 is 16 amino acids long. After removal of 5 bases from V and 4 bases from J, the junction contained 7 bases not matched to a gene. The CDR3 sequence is CASSRRTSGLTGELFF. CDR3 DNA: TGTGCCAGCAGCCGACGGACTAGCGGACTCACCGGGGAGCTGTTTTTT.

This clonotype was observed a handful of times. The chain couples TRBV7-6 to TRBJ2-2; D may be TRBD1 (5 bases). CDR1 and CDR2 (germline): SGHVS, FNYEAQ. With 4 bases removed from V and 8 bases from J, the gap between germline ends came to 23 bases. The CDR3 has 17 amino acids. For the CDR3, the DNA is TGTGCCAGCAGCTCACCCCCTGGAGACAGTGCGTCTGGGGAGCTGTTTTTT. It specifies CASSSPPGDSASGELFF.

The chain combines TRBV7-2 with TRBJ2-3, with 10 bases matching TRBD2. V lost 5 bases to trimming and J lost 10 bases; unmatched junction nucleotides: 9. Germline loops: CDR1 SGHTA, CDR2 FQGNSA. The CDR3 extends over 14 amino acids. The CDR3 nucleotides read TGTGCCAGCAGCCTTGAGCGGGGGGGCATGGCGCAGTATTTT. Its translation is CASSLERGGMAQYF.

The DNA of the CDR3 is TGTGCCAGCAGCGATTGGTCACCTTCTTACGAGCAGTACTTC. Encoded protein: CASSDWSPSYEQYF. The rearrangement joins TRBV7-2 to TRBJ2-7, with D unresolved. Trimming removed 5 bases at V and 4 bases at J, with 15 bases between. Germline assignment: CDR1 SGHTA and CDR2 FQGNSA. The CDR3 is 14 amino acids.

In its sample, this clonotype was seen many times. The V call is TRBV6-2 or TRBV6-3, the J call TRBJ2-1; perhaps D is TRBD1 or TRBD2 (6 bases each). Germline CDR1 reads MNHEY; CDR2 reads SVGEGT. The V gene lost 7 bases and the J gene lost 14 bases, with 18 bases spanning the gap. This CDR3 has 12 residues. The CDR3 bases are TGTGCCAGCAACAGTCCCGGGGGCTTTGAGTTCTTC. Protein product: CASNSPGGFEFF.

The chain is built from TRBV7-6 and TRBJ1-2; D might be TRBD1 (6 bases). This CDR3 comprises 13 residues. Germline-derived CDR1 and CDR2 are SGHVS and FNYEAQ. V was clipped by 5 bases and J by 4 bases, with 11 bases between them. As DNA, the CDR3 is TGTGCCAGCAGCCAGGACAGTAGCTATGGCTACACCTTC. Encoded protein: CASSQDSSYGYTF.

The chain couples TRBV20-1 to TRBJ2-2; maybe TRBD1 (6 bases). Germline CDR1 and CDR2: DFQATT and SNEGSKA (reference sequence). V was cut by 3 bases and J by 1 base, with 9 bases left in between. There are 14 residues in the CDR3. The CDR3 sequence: CSARSGQNTGELFF. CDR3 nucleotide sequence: TGCAGTGCTAGGTCGGGACAGAACACCGGGGAGCTGTTTTTT.

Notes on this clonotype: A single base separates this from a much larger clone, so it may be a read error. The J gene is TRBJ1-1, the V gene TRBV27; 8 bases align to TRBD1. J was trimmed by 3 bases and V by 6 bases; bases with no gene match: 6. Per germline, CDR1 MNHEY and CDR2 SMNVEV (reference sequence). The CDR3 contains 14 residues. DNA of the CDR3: TGTGCCAGCAGGGCTACAGGGGGGCACACTGAAGCTTTCTTT. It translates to CASRATGGHTEAFF.

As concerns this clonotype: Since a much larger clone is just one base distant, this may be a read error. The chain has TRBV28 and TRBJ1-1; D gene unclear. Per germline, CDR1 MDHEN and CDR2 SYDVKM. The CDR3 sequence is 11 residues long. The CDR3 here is CASKGLTKAFF. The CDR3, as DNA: TGTGCCAGCAAAGGCCTCACTAAAGCTTTCTTT. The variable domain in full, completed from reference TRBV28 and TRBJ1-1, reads DVKVTQSSRYLVKRTGEKVFLECVQDMDHENMFWYRQDPGLGLRLIYFSYDVKMKEKGDIPEGYSVSREKKERFSLILESASTNQTSMYLCASKGLTKAFFGQGTRLTVV.

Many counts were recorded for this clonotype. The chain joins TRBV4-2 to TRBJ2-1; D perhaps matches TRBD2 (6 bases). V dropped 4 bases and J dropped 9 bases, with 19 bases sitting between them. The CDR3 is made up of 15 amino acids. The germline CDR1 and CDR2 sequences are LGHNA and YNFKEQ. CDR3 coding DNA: TGTGCCAGCAGCCGGGGCGGGGTACTAAGGGGTGAGCAGTTCTTC. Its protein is CASSRGGVLRGEQFF.

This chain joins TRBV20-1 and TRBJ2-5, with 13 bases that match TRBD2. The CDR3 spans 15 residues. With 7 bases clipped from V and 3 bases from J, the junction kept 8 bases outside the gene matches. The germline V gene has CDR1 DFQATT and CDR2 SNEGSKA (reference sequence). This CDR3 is CSGTSGGALEETQYF. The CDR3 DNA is TGCAGTGGAACTAGCGGGGGGGCCTTAGAAGAGACCCAGTACTTC.

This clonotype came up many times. The CDR3 DNA reads as TGTGCCAGCAGCTCGGTGGGCTCTGGAAACACCATATATTTT. Its protein product is CASSSVGSGNTIYF. The gene calls are TRBV6-1 and TRBJ1-3; the D is unclear. V was pared by 6 bases and J by 0 bases, with 9 bases between. This CDR3 has 14 residues. Germline assignment: CDR1 MNHNS and CDR2 SASEGT.

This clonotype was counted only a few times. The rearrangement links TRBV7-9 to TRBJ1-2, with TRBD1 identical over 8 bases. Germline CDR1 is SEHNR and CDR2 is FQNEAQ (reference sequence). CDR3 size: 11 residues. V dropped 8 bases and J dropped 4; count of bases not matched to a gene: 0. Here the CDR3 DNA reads TGTGCCAGCGGGACAGGCTATGGCTACACCTTC. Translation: CASGTGYGYTF. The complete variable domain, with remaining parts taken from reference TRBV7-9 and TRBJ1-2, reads DTGVSQNPRHKITKRGQNVTFRCDPISEHNRLYWYRQTLGQGPEFLTYFQNEAQLEKSRLLSDRFSAERPKGSFSTLEIQRTEQGDSAMYLCASGTGYGYTFGSGTRLTVV.

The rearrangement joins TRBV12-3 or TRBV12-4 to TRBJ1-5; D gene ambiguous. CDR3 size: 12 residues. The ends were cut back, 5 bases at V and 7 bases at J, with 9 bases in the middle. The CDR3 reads CASSPLLQPQHF. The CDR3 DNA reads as TGTGCCAGCAGTCCCCTTCTACAGCCCCAGCATTTT.

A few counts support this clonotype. The DNA of the CDR3 is TGTGCCAGCAGTTACGGCCCTGAAGAAGCTTTCTTT. Protein sequence: CASSYGPEEAFF. The rearrangement links TRBV6-5 to TRBJ1-1; D is undetermined. Per the germline V gene, CDR1 is MNHEY and CDR2 is SVGAGI. The CDR3 is made up of 12 amino acids. Trimming shortened V by 2 bases and J by 8 bases, and 9 bases separated the two germline ends.

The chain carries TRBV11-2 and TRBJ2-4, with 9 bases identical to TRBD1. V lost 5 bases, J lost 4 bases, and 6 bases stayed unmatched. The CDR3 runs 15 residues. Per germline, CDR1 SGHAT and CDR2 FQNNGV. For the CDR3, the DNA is TGTGCCAGCAGCCCCCCAGGGACAGGGAAAAACATTCAGTACTTC. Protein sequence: CASSPPGTGKNIQYF.

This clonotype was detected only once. In nucleotides, the CDR3 is TGTGCCAGCAGTGGGGGATCGACCCTTTTCCACGAGCAGTACTTC. Translating it yields CASSGGSTLFHEQYF. The J gene is TRBJ2-7, the V gene TRBV2; D not resolved. The CDR3 is 15 amino acids. V was shortened by 4 bases and J by 5 bases, with 18 bases between the two germline ends. From germline, CDR1 is SNHLY and CDR2 FYNNEI. Supplemented by reference TRBV2 and TRBJ2-7, the full variable domain reads EPEVTQTPSHQVTQMGQEVILRCVPISNHLYFYWYRQILGQKVEFLVSFYNNEISEKSEIFDDQFSVERPDGSNFTLKIRSTKLEDSAMYFCASSGGSTLFHEQYFGPGTRLTVT.

The chain's CDR3 is CASSQEDLPGTEAFF. The CDR3, as DNA: TGTGCCAGCAGCCAAGAAGATCTCCCGGGGACTGAAGCTTTCTTT. This chain uses TRBV3-1 with TRBJ1-1; no clear D gene. This CDR3 spans 15 amino acids. V was clipped by 0 bases and J by 5 bases, with 13 bases between them. CDR1 LGHDT and CDR2 YNNKEL come from the germline V gene (reference sequence).